Shown below are 18 T cell receptor beta chains from a single sample sequenced in a study of blood T cell repertoires in COVID-19. Libraries were prepared by immunoSEQ multiplex PCR; TCRdb keeps only in-frame clonotypes and omits some of them. The table has a few hundred thousand clones, 80% to 90% seen once. Sequenced input: PBMCs or T cells enriched from blood (not recorded which). The receptors were gathered from a woman aged 18-29 years who had recovered from COVID-19.

The chain recombines TRBV6-1 with TRBJ2-1; possibly TRBD2 for D (5 bases). The CDR3 runs 16 residues. CDR1 and CDR2 (germline): MNHNS, SASEGT. V dropped 1 base and J dropped 0 bases, with 10 bases sitting between them. The DNA for the CDR3 is TGTGCCAGCAGTGAAGACCCGGGAAGCTCCTACAATGAGCAGTTCTTC. Its translation: CASSEDPGSSYNEQFF.

The V gene is TRBV7-8, the J gene TRBJ2-2; unclear D gene. V lost 1 base to trimming and J lost 2 bases, with 5 bases between them. The CDR3 runs to 14 residues. Germline loops: CDR1 SGHVS, CDR2 FQNEAQ. In DNA, the CDR3 is TGTGCCAGCAGCTTAGGTCAAAACACCGGGGAGCTGTTTTTT. Protein product: CASSLGQNTGELFF.

The V gene is TRBV18, the J gene TRBJ1-4; D is uncertain. Trimming left V 3 bases short and J 4 bases short, with 12 bases between. The CDR3 length is 15 residues. Germline lookup yields CDR1 KGHSH and CDR2 LQKENI. The CDR3 here is CASSPGVPVNEKLFF. DNA for the CDR3: TGTGCCAGCTCACCCGGGGTTCCGGTTAATGAAAAACTGTTTTTT. Together with reference TRBV18 and TRBJ1-4, the CDR3 gives the full variable domain: NAGVMQNPRHLVRRRGQEARLRCSPMKGHSHVYWYRQLPEEGLKFMVYLQKENIIDESGMPKERFSAEFPKEGPSILRIQQVVRGDSAAYFCASSPGVPVNEKLFFGSGTQLSVL.

The rearrangement links TRBV5-1 to TRBJ2-6; TRBD1 is a possible D gene (6 bases). V was shortened by 4 bases and J by 0 bases, with 17 bases between the two germline ends. Per germline, CDR1 SGHRS and CDR2 YFSETQ. There are 18 residues in the CDR3. CDR3 DNA sequence: TGCGCCAGCAGCAGGACCCGGGACATACTCTCTGGGGCCAACGTCCTGACTTTC. Protein product: CASSRTRDILSGANVLTF.

The CDR3, as DNA: TGCGCCAGCAGCGTTTCGACTAGCGGGGGAACAGATACGCAGTATTTT. Protein product: CASSVSTSGGTDTQYF. The rearrangement uses TRBV5-1 and TRBJ2-3; TRBD2 aligns across 12 bases. The CDR3 is 16 residues long. J was trimmed by 3 bases and V by 4 bases; bases with no gene match: 6. Germline values: CDR1 SGHRS, CDR2 YFSETQ.

The chain links TRBV7-8 to TRBJ1-2; 9 bases are shared with TRBD1. Trimming took 2 bases from V and 9 from J; bases not matched to a gene: 7. The CDR3 has 14 residues. Germline lookup yields CDR1 SGHVS and CDR2 FQNEAQ. CDR3 in amino acids: CASSLTGTGMSYTF. The CDR3 DNA reads TGTGCCAGCAGCTTAACTGGGACAGGGATGAGCTACACCTTC.

The V and J genes are TRBV7-9 and TRBJ1-1, with D unclear. The CDR3 loop spans 14 amino acids. The germline V gene encodes CDR1 SEHNR and CDR2 FQNEAQ (reference sequence). Trimming pared 3 bases from V and 0 bases from J, leaving 8 bases between. The CDR3 sequence: CASSFGDMNTEAFF. In nucleotides, the CDR3 is TGTGCCAGCAGCTTTGGAGATATGAACACTGAAGCTTTCTTT.

The chain is built from TRBV4-1 and TRBJ2-5; TRBD2 aligns across 12 bases. This CDR3 is built from 16 residues. Germline CDR1 MGHRA, CDR2 YSYEKL. V trimming: 0 bases; J trimming: 3 bases; junction bases outside the gene matches: 2. CDR3 nucleotides: TGCGCCAGCAGCCAAGATCGGACTAGCGGGGAAGAGACCCAGTACTTC. Its protein is CASSQDRTSGEETQYF.

The rearrangement uses TRBV27 and TRBJ1-5; tentatively, D is TRBD1 (6 bases). The CDR3 extends over 17 amino acids. CDR1 is MNHEY and CDR2 is SMNVEV in the germline V gene (reference sequence). Trimming shortened V by 3 bases and J by 2 bases, and 17 bases separated the two germline ends. Here the CDR3 DNA reads TGTGCCAGCAGTTTCTCGGTGGGGGCCGACCGCAATCAGCCCCAGCATTTT. Translation: CASSFSVGADRNQPQHF.

The rearrangement links TRBV11-2 to TRBJ1-1, with unresolved D. Germline V gene sequence: CDR1 SGHAT, CDR2 FQNNGV. Trimming removed 4 bases at V and 7 bases at J, with 19 bases between. The CDR3 spans 15 residues. CDR3 in amino acids: CASSSSRIGYGEAFF. The CDR3 DNA reads as TGTGCCAGCAGCTCTAGTCGGATCGGTTACGGTGAAGCTTTCTTT.

The chain links TRBV25-1 to TRBJ1-2, with 9 bases matching TRBD1. J was trimmed by 8 bases and V by 2 bases; bases with no gene match: 6. CDR1 is MGHDK and CDR2 is SYGVNS in the germline V gene. The CDR3 is 14 residues long. The chain's CDR3 is CASSEPHRGQGYTF. The CDR3 DNA is TGTGCCAGCAGTGAACCTCACAGGGGGCAGGGCTACACCTTC.

CDR3 in DNA: TGTGCCAGCAGCGTAGGTCTCGGGTATGAAGCTTTCTTT. The encoded protein is CASSVGLGYEAFF. This rearrangement joins TRBV9 to TRBJ1-1, with no clear D. Germline lookup yields CDR1 SGDLS and CDR2 YYNGEE. Trimming took off 0 bases at V and 7 bases at J, with 10 bases between the two ends. This CDR3 comprises 13 residues. Looking up the rest from reference TRBV9 and TRBJ1-1 gives the full variable domain: DSGVTQTPKHLITATGQRVTLRCSPRSGDLSVYWYQQSLDQGLQFLIQYYNGEERAKGNILERFSAQQFPDLHSELNLSSLELGDSALYFCASSVGLGYEAFFGQGTRLTVV.

In its sample, this clone was seen a few times. This chain connects TRBV5-6 to TRBJ1-4; 7 nucleotides line up with TRBD1. This CDR3 has 16 amino acids. J gave up 8 bases and V 3 bases, and 13 bases lay outside the gene matches. The germline CDR1 and CDR2 sequences are SGHDT and YYEEEE. CDR3 residues: CASSSVSGTEREKLFF. For the CDR3, the DNA is TGTGCCAGCAGCTCTGTTTCCGGGACAGAGAGAGAAAAACTGTTTTTT. The full variable domain, rest sourced from reference TRBV5-6 and TRBJ1-4, is DAGVTQSPTHLIKTRGQQVTLRCSPKSGHDTVSWYQQALGQGPQFIFQYYEEEERQRGNFPDRFSGHQFPNYSSELNVNALLLGDSALYLCASSSVSGTEREKLFFGSGTQLSVL.

J is TRBJ2-4 and V is TRBV27; 7 nucleotides match TRBD1. Trimming took 5 bases from V and 6 from J; bases not matched to a gene: 7. This CDR3 has 14 residues. Germline V gene data show CDR1 as MNHEY and CDR2 as SMNVEV (reference sequence). This CDR3 reads CASSPFTGANIQYF. For the CDR3, the DNA is TGTGCCAGCAGTCCATTTACAGGGGCAAACATTCAGTACTTC.

The chain employs TRBV9 and TRBJ2-2, with D possibly being TRBD2 (6 bases). This CDR3 has 16 amino acids. Deletions cut 4 bases from V and 2 bases from J, with 15 bases between. CDR1 and CDR2 (germline): SGDLS, YYNGEE. Written as DNA, the CDR3 is TGTGCCAGCAGCACGACGTCGGGACTCAACACCGGGGAGCTGTTTTTT. This sequence encodes CASSTTSGLNTGELFF.

The chain carries TRBV5-6 and TRBJ1-2, with D possibly matching TRBD1 (5 bases). V was clipped by 4 bases and J by 4 bases, with 11 bases between them. The CDR3 is made up of 13 amino acids. Germline CDR1 SGHDT, CDR2 YYEEEE. Written as DNA, the CDR3 is TGTGCCAGCAGCCGGGGGACCTCCTATGGCTACACCTTC. Its translation is CASSRGTSYGYTF.

The chain links TRBV6-5 to TRBJ1-2, with TRBD1 matching over 8 bases. V gave up 6 bases and J gave up 7 bases; unmatched junction bases: 10. The length of the CDR3 is 14 residues. Per the germline V gene, CDR1 is MNHEY and CDR2 is SVGAGI. CDR3 in amino acids: CASSRKQGGTGYTF. Written as DNA, the CDR3 is TGTGCCAGCAGCCGAAAACAGGGGGGGACTGGCTACACCTTC.

The chain has TRBV4-1 and TRBJ1-2; D not certain. The CDR3 has 15 amino acids. The germline V gene encodes CDR1 MGHRA and CDR2 YSYEKL. Trimming took off 1 base at V and 4 bases at J, with 13 bases between the two ends. The CDR3 here is CASSQVVGSIYGYTF. CDR3 nucleotide sequence: TGCGCCAGCAGCCAAGTAGTGGGCAGTATCTATGGCTACACCTTC.